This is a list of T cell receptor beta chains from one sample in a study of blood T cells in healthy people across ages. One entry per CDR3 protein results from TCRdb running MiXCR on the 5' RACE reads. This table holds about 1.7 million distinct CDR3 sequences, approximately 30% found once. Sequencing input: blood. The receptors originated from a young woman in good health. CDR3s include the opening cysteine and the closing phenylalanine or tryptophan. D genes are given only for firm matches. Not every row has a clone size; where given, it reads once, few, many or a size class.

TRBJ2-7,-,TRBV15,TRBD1,TGTGCCACCAGCAGAACAGGGGGCGCCTACAATGAGCAGTACTTC,CATSRTGGAYNEQYF
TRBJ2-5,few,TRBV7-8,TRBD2,TGTGCCAGCAGCTTGACTAGCGGGGAGGCCCGAGAGACCCAGTACTTC,CASSLTSGEARETQYF
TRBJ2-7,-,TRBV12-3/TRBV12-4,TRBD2,TGTGCCAGCCGACAAGCGGGGGGAAACGAGCAGTACTTC,CASRQAGGNEQYF
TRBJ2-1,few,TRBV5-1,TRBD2,TGCGCCAGCAGCTTTTACGGGCGGGGGAATGAGCAGTTCTTC,CASSFYGRGNEQFF
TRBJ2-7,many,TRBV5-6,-,TGTGCCAGCAGCTTGTACGGCAGTGGATCCTGGAAGCAGTACTTC,CASSLYGSGSWKQYF
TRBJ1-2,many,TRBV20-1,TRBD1,TGCAGTGCTAGAAGGACAGGGGAGGATGGCTACACCTTC,CSARRTGEDGYTF
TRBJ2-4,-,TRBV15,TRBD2,TGTGCCACCAGCAGAGAGAGGGGACTAGGGTACGAGCGGTACTTC,CATSRERGLGYERYF
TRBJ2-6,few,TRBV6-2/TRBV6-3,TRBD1,TGTGCCAGCCGAAACCGGGACAGTTTCTCTGGGGCCAACGTCCTGACTTTC,CASRNRDSFSGANVLTF
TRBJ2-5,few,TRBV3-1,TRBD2,TGTGCCAGCAGCCAAACCCTAGCGGCCCAAGAGACCCAGTACTTC,CASSQTLAAQETQYF
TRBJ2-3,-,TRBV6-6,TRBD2,TGTGCCAGCAGCCGAGAAACTAGCGGGGGGAGGGGTACGCAGTATTTT,CASSRETSGGRGTQYF
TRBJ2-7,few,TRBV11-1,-,TGTGCCAGCAGCTCCCAGCCGGGGTCCCCCTACGAGCAGTACTTC,CASSSQPGSPYEQYF
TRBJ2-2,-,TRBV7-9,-,TGTGCCAGCAGCTTAGGGGCCACCGTGGAGCTGTTTTTT,CASSLGATVELFF
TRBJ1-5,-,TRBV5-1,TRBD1,TGCGCCAGCAGCTTGGGGGCAGGGGGGAGTCAGCCCCAGCATTTT,CASSLGAGGSQPQHF
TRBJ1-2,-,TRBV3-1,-,TGTGCCAGCAGTAGCAGGGTCATCGGCTACACCTTC,CASSSRVIGYTF
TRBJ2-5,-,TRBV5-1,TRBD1,TGCGCCAGCAGTTTTAGGGACAGCGCCCAGGCGACCCAGTACTTC,CASSFRDSAQATQYF
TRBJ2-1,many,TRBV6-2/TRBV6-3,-,TGTGCCAGCCTAACGACTAGGGGCGACAATGAGCAGTTCTTC,CASLTTRGDNEQFF
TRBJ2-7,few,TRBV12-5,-,TGTGCTAGTGGACCTCAGGGGAGTTCTGACGAGCAGTACTTC,CASGPQGSSDEQYF
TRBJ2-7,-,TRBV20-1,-,TGCAGTGCCGGCGCGACGAGGCTTGACGAGCAGTACTTC,CSAGATRLDEQYF
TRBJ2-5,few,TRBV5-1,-,TGCGCCAGCAGCGCTGGATTCCAGGGGGAGACCCAGTACTTC,CASSAGFQGETQYF
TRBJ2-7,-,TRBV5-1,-,TGCGCCAGCAGAACGGGGCGGTCGGGTAGCGACGAGCAGTACTTC,CASRTGRSGSDEQYF
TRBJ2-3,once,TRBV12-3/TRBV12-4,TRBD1,TGTGCCAGCAGTTCCGTCGGGACAGGGGCCGAATATACGCAGTATTTT,CASSSVGTGAEYTQYF
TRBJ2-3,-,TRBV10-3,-,TGTGCCATCAGTGCGCCTCTCCCCACAGATACGCAGTATTTT,CAISAPLPTDTQYF
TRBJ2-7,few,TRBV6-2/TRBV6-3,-,TGTGCCAGCAGTACGGCGGGACGGAGTTACGAGCAGTACTTC,CASSTAGRSYEQYF
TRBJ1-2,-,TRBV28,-,TGTGCCAGCAGTTCCCCGGGGGGGCCTAACTATGGCTGCACCTTC,CASSSPGGPNYGCTF
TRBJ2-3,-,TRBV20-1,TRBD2,TGCAGTGCCAATCCCAAAGTTAGCGGGGGGAGCACAGATACGCAGTATTTT,CSANPKVSGGSTDTQYF
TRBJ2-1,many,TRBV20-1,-,TGCAGTGCTAGGGACTCCAAATCCTACAATGAGCAGTTCTTC,CSARDSKSYNEQFF
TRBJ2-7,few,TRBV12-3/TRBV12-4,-,TGTGCCAGCAGTTTTGCGGACTCACCTAGGTACGAGCAGTACTTC,CASSFADSPRYEQYF
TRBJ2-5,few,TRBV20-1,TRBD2,TGCAGCGGAGCTGGCGGGGGGGGAGAGACCCAGTACTTC,CSGAGGGGETQYF
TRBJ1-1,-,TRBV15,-,TGTGCCACCAGCTACGGAGGCAGGGAGGTGGATGAAGCTTTCTTT,CATSYGGREVDEAFF
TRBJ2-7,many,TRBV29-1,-,TGCAGCGTTGACGGCAAGAAAGCCTACGAGCAGTACTTC,CSVDGKKAYEQYF
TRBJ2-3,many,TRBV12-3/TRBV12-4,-,TGTGCCAGCAGGGACGCTCCACTACTCACAGATACGCAGTATTTT,CASRDAPLLTDTQYF
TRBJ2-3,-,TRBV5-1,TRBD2,TGCGCCAGCAGCTTGGGGACTAGCGGGGGGGCAGCAGACACGCAGTATTTT,CASSLGTSGGAADTQYF
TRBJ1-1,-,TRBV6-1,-,TGTGCCAGCAGTCGACGGGAGTCTGAAGCTTTCTTT,CASSRRESEAFF
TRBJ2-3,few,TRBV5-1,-,TGCGCCAGCAGGGACTTCTACAACACAGATACGCAGTATTTT,CASRDFYNTDTQYF
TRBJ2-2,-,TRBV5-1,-,TGCGCCAGCAGCCAGCAGAGGTGGGGCACCGGGGAGCTGTTTTTT,CASSQQRWGTGELFF
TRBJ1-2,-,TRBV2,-,TGTGCCAGCAGTGGGGGCGACGGACAATACTATGGCTACACCTTC,CASSGGDGQYYGYTF
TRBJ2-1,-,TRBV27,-,TGTGCCAGCAGTCCACACCACCTCGAAGGGAATGAGCAGTTCTTC,CASSPHHLEGNEQFF
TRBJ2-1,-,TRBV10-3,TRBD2,TGTGCCATCAGTGAGTCGGCTAGCGGGGGGGACAATGAGCAGTTCTTC,CAISESASGGDNEQFF
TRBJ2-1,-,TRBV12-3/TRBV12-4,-,TGTGCCAGCATATATGAAGGGAAAGGGCAGTTCTTC,CASIYEGKGQFF
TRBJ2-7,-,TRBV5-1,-,TGCGCCAGCAGCTTGATCGGGGGGCGAGCCGACTACGAGCAGTACTTC,CASSLIGGRADYEQYF
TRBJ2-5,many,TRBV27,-,TGTGCCAGCAGTCCCGTGGATTGGGAGACCCAGTACTTC,CASSPVDWETQYF
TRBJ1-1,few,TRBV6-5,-,TGTGCCAGCAGGGATACGATGGGGGTCACTGAAGCTTTCTTT,CASRDTMGVTEAFF
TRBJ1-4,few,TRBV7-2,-,TGTGCCAGCAGCTTGACTGGGGTCCCAACTAATGAAAAACTGTTTTTT,CASSLTGVPTNEKLFF
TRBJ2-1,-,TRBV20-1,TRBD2,TGCAGTGCCCTCTCCGGTAGCGGGATTTCCGAGCAGTTCTTC,CSALSGSGISEQFF
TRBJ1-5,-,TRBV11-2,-,TGTGCCAGCAGCTTAGGGCAGGGCCCCTTGCAGCCCCAGCATTTT,CASSLGQGPLQPQHF
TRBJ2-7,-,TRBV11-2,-,TGTACCAGCAGCTCCCCCCAGAACTACAACGAGCAGTACTTC,CTSSSPQNYNEQYF
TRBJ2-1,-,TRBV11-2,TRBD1,TGTGCCAGCAGAAAGACAGGGTTTGAACCCTACAATGAGCAGTTCTTC,CASRKTGFEPYNEQFF
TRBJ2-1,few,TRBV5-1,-,TGCGCCAGCAGCGCGATAGGGAATGAGCAGTTCTTC,CASSAIGNEQFF
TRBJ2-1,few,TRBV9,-,TGTGCCAGCAGCGTGGGCCGTCCCCGGTACAATGAGCAGTTCTTC,CASSVGRPRYNEQFF
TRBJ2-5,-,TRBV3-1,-,TGTGCCAGCAGCCAAAAGGGGGGAAGAGAGACCCAGTACTTC,CASSQKGGRETQYF
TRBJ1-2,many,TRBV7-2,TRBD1,TGCGCCAGCAGCTTGGGGACAGGGAATGGCTACACCTTC,CASSLGTGNGYTF
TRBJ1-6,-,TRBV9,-,TGTGCCAGCAGCCCGTATGTACCGGGGTCTAATTCACCCCTCCACTTT,CASSPYVPGSNSPLHF
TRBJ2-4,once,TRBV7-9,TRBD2,TGTGCCAGCAGCTTTCGGGCGGGGGACCTGAGTGAGCAGTACTTC,CASSFRAGDLSEQYF
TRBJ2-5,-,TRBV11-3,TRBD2,TGTGCCAGCAGCCTCGGCTCGAGGACTAGCGGGTATCAAGAGACCCAGTACTTC,CASSLGSRTSGYQETQYF